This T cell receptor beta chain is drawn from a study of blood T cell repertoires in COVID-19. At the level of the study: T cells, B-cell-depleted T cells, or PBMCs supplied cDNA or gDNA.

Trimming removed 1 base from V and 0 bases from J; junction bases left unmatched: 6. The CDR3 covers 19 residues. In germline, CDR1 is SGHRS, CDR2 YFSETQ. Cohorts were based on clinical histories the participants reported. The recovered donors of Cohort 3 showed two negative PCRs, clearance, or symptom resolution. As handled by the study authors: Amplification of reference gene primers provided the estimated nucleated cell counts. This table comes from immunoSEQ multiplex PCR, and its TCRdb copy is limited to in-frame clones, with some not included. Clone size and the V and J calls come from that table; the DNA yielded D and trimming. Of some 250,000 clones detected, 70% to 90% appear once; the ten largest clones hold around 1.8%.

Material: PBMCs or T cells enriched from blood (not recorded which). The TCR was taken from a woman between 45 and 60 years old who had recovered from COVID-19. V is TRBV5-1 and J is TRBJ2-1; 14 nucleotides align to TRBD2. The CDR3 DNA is TGCGCCAGCAGCTTGTCGTGGACTAGCGGGAGGAACTCCTACAATGAGCAGTTCTTC. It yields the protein CASSLSWTSGRNSYNEQFF.